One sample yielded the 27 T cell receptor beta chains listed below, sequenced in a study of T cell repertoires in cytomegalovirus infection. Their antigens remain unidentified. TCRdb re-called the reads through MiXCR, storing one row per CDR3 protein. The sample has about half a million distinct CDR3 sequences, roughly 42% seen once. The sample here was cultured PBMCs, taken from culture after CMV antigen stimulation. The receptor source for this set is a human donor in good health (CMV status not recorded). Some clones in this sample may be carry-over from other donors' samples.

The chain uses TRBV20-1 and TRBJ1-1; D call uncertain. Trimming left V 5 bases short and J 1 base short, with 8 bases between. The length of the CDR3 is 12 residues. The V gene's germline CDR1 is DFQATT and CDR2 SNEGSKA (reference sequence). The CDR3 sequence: CSAQHRNTEAFF. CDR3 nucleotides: TGCAGTGCTCAACATCGGAACACTGAAGCTTTCTTT.

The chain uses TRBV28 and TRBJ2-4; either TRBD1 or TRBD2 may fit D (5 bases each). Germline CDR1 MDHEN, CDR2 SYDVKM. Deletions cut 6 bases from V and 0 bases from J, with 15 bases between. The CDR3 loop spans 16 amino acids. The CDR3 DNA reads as TGTGCCAGCAGATCGGGACGGAGTCTAGCCAAAAACATTCAGTACTTC. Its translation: CASRSGRSLAKNIQYF.

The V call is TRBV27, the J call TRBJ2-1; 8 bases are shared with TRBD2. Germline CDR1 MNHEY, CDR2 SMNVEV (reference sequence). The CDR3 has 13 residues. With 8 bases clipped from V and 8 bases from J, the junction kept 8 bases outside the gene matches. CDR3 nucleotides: TGTGCCAGCCTGGGAACGGGAGGGTATGAGCAGTTCTTC. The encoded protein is CASLGTGGYEQFF.

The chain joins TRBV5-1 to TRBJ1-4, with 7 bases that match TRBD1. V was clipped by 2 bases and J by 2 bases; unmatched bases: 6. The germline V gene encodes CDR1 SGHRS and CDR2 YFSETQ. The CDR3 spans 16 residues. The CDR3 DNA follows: TGCGCCAGCAGCTTAAGGAGGGGGCCGACTAATGAAAAACTGTTTTTT. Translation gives CASSLRRGPTNEKLFF.

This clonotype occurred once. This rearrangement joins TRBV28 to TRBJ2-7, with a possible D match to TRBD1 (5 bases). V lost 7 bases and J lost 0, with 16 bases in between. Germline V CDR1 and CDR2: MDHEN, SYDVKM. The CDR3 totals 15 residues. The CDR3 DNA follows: TGTGCCAGCACTTTTGGGGCACCCGACTCCTACGAGCAGTACTTC. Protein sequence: CASTFGAPDSYEQYF.

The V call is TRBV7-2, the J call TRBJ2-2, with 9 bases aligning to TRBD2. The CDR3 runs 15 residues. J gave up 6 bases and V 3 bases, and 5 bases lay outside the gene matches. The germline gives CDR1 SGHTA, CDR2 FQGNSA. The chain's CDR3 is CASSFQAGGAGELFF. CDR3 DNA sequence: TGTGCCAGCAGCTTCCAAGCGGGAGGTGCCGGGGAGCTGTTTTTT. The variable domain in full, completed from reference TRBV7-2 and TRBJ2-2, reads GAGVSQSPSNKVTEKGKDVELRCDPISGHTALYWYRQSLGQGLEFLIYFQGNSAPDKSGLPSDRFSAERTGGSVSTLTIQRTQQEDSAVYLCASSFQAGGAGELFFGEGSRLTVL.

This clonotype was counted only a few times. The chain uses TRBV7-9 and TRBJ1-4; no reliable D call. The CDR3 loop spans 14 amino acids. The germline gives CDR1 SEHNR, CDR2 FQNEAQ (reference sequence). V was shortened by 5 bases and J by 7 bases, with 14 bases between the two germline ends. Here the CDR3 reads CASSSPTRSEKLFF. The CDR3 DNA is TGTGCCAGCAGCAGTCCCACTCGGAGTGAAAAACTGTTTTTT.

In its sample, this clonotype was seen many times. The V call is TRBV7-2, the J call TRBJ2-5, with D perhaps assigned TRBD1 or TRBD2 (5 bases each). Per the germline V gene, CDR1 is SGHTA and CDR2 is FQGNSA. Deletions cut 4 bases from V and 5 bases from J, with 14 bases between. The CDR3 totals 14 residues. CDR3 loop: CASSSTGTVETQYF. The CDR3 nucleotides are TGTGCCAGCAGCTCAACCGGGACCGTGGAGACCCAGTACTTC.

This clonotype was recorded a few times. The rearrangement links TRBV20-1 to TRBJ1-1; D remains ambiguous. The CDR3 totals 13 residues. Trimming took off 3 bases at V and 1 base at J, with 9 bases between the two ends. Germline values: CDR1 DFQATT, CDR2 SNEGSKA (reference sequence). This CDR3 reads CSARWDSNTEAFF. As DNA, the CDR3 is TGCAGTGCTAGGTGGGATTCGAACACTGAAGCTTTCTTT.

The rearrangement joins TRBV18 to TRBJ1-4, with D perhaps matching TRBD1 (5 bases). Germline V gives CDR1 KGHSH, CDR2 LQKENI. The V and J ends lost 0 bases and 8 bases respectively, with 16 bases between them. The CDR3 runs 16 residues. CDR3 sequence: CASSPPDEGAGEKLFF. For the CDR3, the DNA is TGTGCCAGCTCACCACCCGATGAAGGGGCTGGGGAAAAACTGTTTTTT.

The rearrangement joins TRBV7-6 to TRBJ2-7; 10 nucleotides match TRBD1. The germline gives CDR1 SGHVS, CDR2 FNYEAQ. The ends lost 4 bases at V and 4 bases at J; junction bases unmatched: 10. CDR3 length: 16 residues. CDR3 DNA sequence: TGTGCCAGCAGCTCCCTCGGCGGGACAGGGGCATACGAGCAGTACTTC. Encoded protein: CASSSLGGTGAYEQYF. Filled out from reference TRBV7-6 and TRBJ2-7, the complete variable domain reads GAGVSQSPRYKVTKRGQDVALRCDPISGHVSLYWYRQALGQGPEFLTYFNYEAQQDKSGLPNDRFSAERPEGSISTLTIQRTEQRDSAMYRCASSSLGGTGAYEQYFGPGTRLTVT.

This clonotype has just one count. The CDR3 here is CASSNGGGYNEQFF. Here the CDR3 DNA reads TGTGCCAGCAGTAACGGGGGGGGATACAATGAGCAGTTCTTC. This chain uses TRBV6-2 or TRBV6-3 with TRBJ2-1, with 8 bases lining up with TRBD2. Per the germline V gene, CDR1 is MNHEY and CDR2 is SVGEGT. The V segment lost 5 bases and the J segment 4 bases; nucleotides outside the gene matches: 4. The CDR3 extends over 14 amino acids.

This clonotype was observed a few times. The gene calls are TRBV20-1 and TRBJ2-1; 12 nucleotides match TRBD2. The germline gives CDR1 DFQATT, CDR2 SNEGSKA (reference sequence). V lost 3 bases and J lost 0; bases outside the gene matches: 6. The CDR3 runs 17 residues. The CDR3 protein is CSARWTSGAISYNEQFF. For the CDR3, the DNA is TGCAGTGCTAGGTGGACTAGCGGGGCGATCTCCTACAATGAGCAGTTCTTC.

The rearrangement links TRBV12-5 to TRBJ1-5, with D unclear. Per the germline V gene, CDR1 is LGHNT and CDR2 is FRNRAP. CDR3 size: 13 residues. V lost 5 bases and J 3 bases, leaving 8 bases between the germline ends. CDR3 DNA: TGTGCTAGTGGTGGTGGACTCAATCAGCCCCAGCATTTT. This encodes CASGGGLNQPQHF.

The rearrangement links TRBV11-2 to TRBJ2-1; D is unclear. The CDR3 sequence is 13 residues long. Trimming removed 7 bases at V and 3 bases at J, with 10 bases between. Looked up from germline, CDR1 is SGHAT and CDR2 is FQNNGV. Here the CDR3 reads CASTLSVYNEQFF. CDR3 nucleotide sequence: TGTGCCAGCACCCTGTCGGTCTACAATGAGCAGTTCTTC.

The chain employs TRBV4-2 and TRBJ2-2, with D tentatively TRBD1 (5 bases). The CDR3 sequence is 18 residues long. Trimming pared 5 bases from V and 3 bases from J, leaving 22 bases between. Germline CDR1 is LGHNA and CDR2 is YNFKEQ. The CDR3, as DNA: TGTGCCAGCAGCTACTCTCCGATGGGGCACGGAGACACCGGGGAGCTGTTTTTT. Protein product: CASSYSPMGHGDTGELFF.

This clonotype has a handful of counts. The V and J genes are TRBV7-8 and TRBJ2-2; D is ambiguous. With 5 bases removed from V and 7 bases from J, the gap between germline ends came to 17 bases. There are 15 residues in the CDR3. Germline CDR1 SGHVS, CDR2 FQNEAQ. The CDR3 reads CASSPSRFGFGELFF. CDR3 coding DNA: TGTGCCAGCAGCCCCTCCCGTTTTGGCTTCGGGGAGCTGTTTTTT.

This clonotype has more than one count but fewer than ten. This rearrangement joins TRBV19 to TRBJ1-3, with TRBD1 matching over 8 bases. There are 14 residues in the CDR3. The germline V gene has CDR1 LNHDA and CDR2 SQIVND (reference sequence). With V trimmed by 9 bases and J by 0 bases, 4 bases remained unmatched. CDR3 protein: CASGGQGSGNTIYF. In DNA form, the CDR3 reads TGTGCCAGCGGTGGACAGGGCTCTGGAAACACCATATATTTT.

The CDR3 spells CASSLAAGGFGSGNTIYF. CDR3 in DNA: TGTGCCAGCAGCTTAGCCGCAGGGGGCTTCGGCTCTGGAAACACCATATATTTT. The chain employs TRBV7-4 and TRBJ1-3, with 8 bases identical to TRBD1. CDR3 size: 18 residues. Germline CDR1 SGHVT, CDR2 SQSDAQ. With 0 bases clipped from V and 0 bases from J, the junction kept 7 bases outside the gene matches. The entire variable domain, with the rest obtained from reference TRBV7-4 and TRBJ1-3, is as follows: GAGVSQSPRYKVAKRGRDVALRCDSISGHVTLYWYRQTLGQGSEVLTYSQSDAQRDKSGRPSGRFSAERPERSVSTLKIQRTEQGDSAVYLCASSLAAGGFGSGNTIYFGEGSWLTVV.

CDR3 sequence reads: CATSDSRGQGGAEAFF. Written as DNA, the CDR3 is TGTGCCACCAGTGATTCCAGGGGCCAAGGAGGCGCTGAAGCTTTCTTT. The J gene is TRBJ1-1, the V gene TRBV24-1, with D tentatively TRBD1 (6 bases). V lost 2 bases, J lost 6 bases, and 18 bases lay in between. Germline assignment: CDR1 KGHDR and CDR2 SFDVKD. CDR3 length: 16 residues.

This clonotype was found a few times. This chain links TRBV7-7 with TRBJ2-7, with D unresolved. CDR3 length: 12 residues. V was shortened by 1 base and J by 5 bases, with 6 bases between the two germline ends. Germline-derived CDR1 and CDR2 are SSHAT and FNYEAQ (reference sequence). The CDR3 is CASSLGRHEQYF. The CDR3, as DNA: TGTGCCAGCAGCTTAGGAAGGCACGAGCAGTACTTC.

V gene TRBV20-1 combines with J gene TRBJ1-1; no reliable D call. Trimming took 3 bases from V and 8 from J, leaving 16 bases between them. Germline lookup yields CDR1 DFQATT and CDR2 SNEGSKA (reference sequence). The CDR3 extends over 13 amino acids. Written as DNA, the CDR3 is TGCAGTGCTAGTCGGCAGGTTACCGTGGAAGCTTTCTTT. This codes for CSASRQVTVEAFF.

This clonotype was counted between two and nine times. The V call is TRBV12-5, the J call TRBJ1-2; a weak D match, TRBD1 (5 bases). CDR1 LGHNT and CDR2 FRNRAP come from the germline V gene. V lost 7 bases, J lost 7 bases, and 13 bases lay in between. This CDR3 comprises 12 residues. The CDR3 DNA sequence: TGTGCTAGTGTCGGGGGAGGTGGTGGCTACACCTTC. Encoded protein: CASVGGGGGYTF.

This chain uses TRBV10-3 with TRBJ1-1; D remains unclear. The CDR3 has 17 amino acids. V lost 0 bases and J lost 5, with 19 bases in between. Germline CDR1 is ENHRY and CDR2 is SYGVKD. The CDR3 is CAISESNLGGLGTEAFF. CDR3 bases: TGTGCCATCAGTGAGTCTAACTTAGGTGGGCTCGGGACTGAAGCTTTCTTT.

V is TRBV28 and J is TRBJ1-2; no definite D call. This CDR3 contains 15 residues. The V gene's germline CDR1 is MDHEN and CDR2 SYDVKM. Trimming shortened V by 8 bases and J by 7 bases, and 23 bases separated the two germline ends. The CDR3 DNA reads TGTGCCAGCCATACCCCGCATCCCTTAGTAGGTGGCTACACCTTC. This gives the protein CASHTPHPLVGGYTF.

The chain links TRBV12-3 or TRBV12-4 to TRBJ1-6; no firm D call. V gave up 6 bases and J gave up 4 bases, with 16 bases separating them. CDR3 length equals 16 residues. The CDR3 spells CASSLDPGSYNSPLHF. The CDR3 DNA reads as TGTGCCAGCAGCTTGGACCCCGGGAGTTATAATTCACCCCTCCACTTT.

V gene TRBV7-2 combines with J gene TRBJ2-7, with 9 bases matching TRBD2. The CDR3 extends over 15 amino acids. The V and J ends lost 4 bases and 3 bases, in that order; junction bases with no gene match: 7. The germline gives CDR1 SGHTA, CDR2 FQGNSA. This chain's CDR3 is CASSYPGLALYEQYF. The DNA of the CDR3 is TGTGCCAGCAGCTATCCGGGACTAGCTCTCTACGAGCAGTACTTC. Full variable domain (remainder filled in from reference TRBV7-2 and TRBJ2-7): GAGVSQSPSNKVTEKGKDVELRCDPISGHTALYWYRQSLGQGLEFLIYFQGNSAPDKSGLPSDRFSAERTGGSVSTLTIQRTQQEDSAVYLCASSYPGLALYEQYFGPGTRLTVT.